This T cell receptor (beta chain) was sequenced in a study of OX40 agonist ivuxolimab in advanced cancers. Study observations and caveats: There were, on average, more expanded clones in CD8+ T cells than in CD4+. Antigen specificity remained undetermined for the expanded peripheral T cells. Normalized T-cell clonal expansion was also low in a subset of nonresponders.

Assay used: immunoSEQ multiplex PCR; TCRdb lists only in-frame clones, some missing. The sample consists of about 68,000 clones, 85% of them appearing once. With respect to this clone: Antigen: not known.

This TCR was sampled from an adult with an advanced solid tumor such as melanoma, head and neck, liver or kidney cancer. The sample consisted of CD4+ or CD8+ T cells sorted from blood, taken in a trial of the OX40 agonist ivuxolimab.

As DNA, the CDR3 is TGCGCCAGCAGCCAAGGCCAGCTCAGGGGGAAGCAGTACTTC. It specifies CASSQGQLRGKQYF. The chain joins TRBV4-3 to TRBJ2-7, with 7 bases that match TRBD1. With V trimmed by 1 base and J by 8 bases, 8 bases remained unmatched. CDR1 LGHNA and CDR2 YSLEER come from the germline V gene. This CDR3 comprises 14 residues.